The T cell receptor (beta chain) under discussion was sequenced for a study of blood T cell repertoires in COVID-19. For the study at large: Donors in the United States, Italy and Spain gave samples during acute or convalescent COVID-19. The analysed material was cDNA or gDNA that came from T cells, B-cell-depleted T cells, or PBMCs.

This clone was detected a few times. Methods used by the authors: By means of reference gene primer amplification, nucleated cell counts were estimated. Profiling relied on immunoSEQ multiplex PCR, and the TCRdb table lists in-frame clones only, not all of them. The D gene and trimming were derived from the DNA, and the V and J assignments and clone size from that table. The sample holds 200,000 to 300,000 clones, approximately 86% seen once. The TCR sequence derives from a man younger than 40 with active or convalescent COVID-19. The sequenced material came from peripheral blood.

CDR3 residues: CASSGGGGKLFF. In DNA, the CDR3 is TGTGCCAGCAGCGGGGGAGGCGGAAAACTGTTTTTT. The rearrangement joins TRBV5-4 to TRBJ1-4; TRBD1 is a possible D gene (5 bases). Germline CDR1 SGHNT, CDR2 YYREEE (reference sequence). Trimming took off 4 bases at V and 10 bases at J, with 11 bases between the two ends. The CDR3 covers 12 residues.